These 10 T cell receptor beta chains were all obtained from the same sample, sequenced in a study of T cell responses to AZD1222 COVID-19 vaccine. Using immunoSEQ multiplex PCR, the repertoire was profiled, and TCRdb retains in-frame clones only, with some absent. Of roughly 120,000 clones listed, over 85% are singletons. This specimen was peripheral blood, taken on day 0 of AZD1222 vaccination. Receptor source: an adult in good health.

The CDR3 reads CASSQMTGHYNEQFF. In nucleotides, the CDR3 is TGTGCCAGCAGCCAAATGACAGGGCATTACAATGAGCAGTTCTTC. J is TRBJ2-1 and V is TRBV4-2; 7 positions agree with TRBD1. The CDR3 covers 15 residues. V shed 2 bases, J shed 4 bases, and the junction held 5 bases outside the gene matches. Germline CDR1 and CDR2: LGHNA and YNFKEQ.

This rearrangement joins TRBV18 to TRBJ2-1; 12 bases fit TRBD2. Germline CDR1 is KGHSH and CDR2 is LQKENI. V was pared by 3 bases and J by 6 bases, with 3 bases of the junction left unmatched. This CDR3 contains 15 residues. This chain's CDR3 is CASSPGTSGLNEQFF. The CDR3 coding sequence is TGTGCCAGCTCACCCGGGACTAGCGGGCTCAATGAGCAGTTCTTC.

This chain links TRBV6-5 with TRBJ2-7, with unresolved D. V dropped 7 bases and J dropped 5 bases, with 15 bases sitting between them. The CDR3 is 13 amino acids. CDR1 and CDR2 (germline): MNHEY, SVGAGI. CDR3 bases: TGTGCCAGCAAGGAAGGGATCACCCACGAGCAGTACTTC. Translated, it gives CASKEGITHEQYF.

The genes are TRBV2 and TRBJ2-1, with 12 nucleotides matching TRBD2. This CDR3 contains 16 residues. CDR1 is SNHLY and CDR2 is FYNNEI in the germline V gene. V shed 7 bases and J 4 bases; nucleotides not matched to a gene: 8. CDR3 amino acids: CASTPRTSGVYNEQFF. The CDR3 DNA is TGTGCCAGCACTCCTAGGACTAGCGGGGTTTACAATGAGCAGTTCTTC.

V usage is TRBV7-9 and J usage is TRBJ2-7; 7 bases are shared with TRBD1. CDR3 length equals 16 residues. CDR1 SEHNR and CDR2 FQNEAQ come from the germline V gene (reference sequence). The V gene end was trimmed by 1 base and the J gene end by 4 bases; junction bases not matched to a gene: 10. The CDR3 DNA sequence: TGTGCCAGCAGCTTAGAGGTGAGGGGGCCGACTTACGAGCAGTACTTC. Translation gives CASSLEVRGPTYEQYF.

This clone was seen more than once but under ten times. V is TRBV6-4 and J is TRBJ2-2, with D uncertain. Germline V gives CDR1 MRHNA, CDR2 SNTAGT. The CDR3 consists of 14 residues. V was clipped by 3 bases and J by 3 bases, with 8 bases between them. CDR3 protein: CASSESTDTGELFF. CDR3 sequence (DNA): TGTGCCAGCAGTGAATCCACGGACACCGGGGAGCTGTTTTTT.

The rearrangement links TRBV25-1 to TRBJ2-2, with 10 bases identical to TRBD2. The germline gives CDR1 MGHDK, CDR2 SYGVNS. With 1 base clipped from V and 5 bases from J, the junction kept 1 base outside the gene matches. The CDR3 contains 15 residues. Written as DNA, the CDR3 is TGTGCCAGCAGTGAATTTAGCGGGAGGACCGGGGAGCTGTTTTTT. Translated: CASSEFSGRTGELFF. Based on the CDR3 plus reference TRBV25-1 and TRBJ2-2, the full variable domain is EADIYQTPRYLVIGTGKKITLECSQTMGHDKMYWYQQDPGMELHLIHYSYGVNSTEKGDLSSESTVSRIRTEHFPLTLESARPSHTSQYLCASSEFSGRTGELFFGEGSRLTVL.

This clone was counted between two and nine times. The chain links TRBV2 to TRBJ1-1, with 10 bases that match TRBD1. The germline gives CDR1 SNHLY, CDR2 FYNNEI. With 4 bases clipped from V and 1 base from J, the junction kept 9 bases outside the gene matches. This CDR3 is built from 17 residues. CDR3 protein: CASSVPGQGIWNTEAFF. CDR3 bases: TGTGCCAGCAGTGTCCCGGGACAGGGGATTTGGAACACTGAAGCTTTCTTT. The entire variable domain, with the rest obtained from reference TRBV2 and TRBJ1-1, is as follows: EPEVTQTPSHQVTQMGQEVILRCVPISNHLYFYWYRQILGQKVEFLVSFYNNEISEKSEIFDDQFSVERPDGSNFTLKIRSTKLEDSAMYFCASSVPGQGIWNTEAFFGQGTRLTVV.

The rearrangement uses TRBV6-4 and TRBJ2-5; TRBD1 is a possible D gene (5 bases). Germline lookup yields CDR1 MRHNA and CDR2 SNTAGT. This CDR3 spans 14 amino acids. Between the trimmed V and J ends, which lost 4 bases and 2 bases, there was a span of 11 bases. The CDR3 DNA is TGTGCCAGCAGTGCGACAGACGGACAAGAGACCCAGTACTTC. The encoded protein is CASSATDGQETQYF.

This clone was counted a single time. CDR3 region: CASSKTGYGEAFF. In DNA, the CDR3 is TGCGCCAGCAGCAAGACAGGGTATGGTGAAGCTTTCTTT. The genes are TRBV4-1 and TRBJ1-1, with 7 bases fitting TRBD1. CDR3 length: 13 residues. After removal of 5 bases from V and 7 bases from J, the junction contained 7 bases not matched to a gene. The germline gives CDR1 MGHRA, CDR2 YSYEKL.